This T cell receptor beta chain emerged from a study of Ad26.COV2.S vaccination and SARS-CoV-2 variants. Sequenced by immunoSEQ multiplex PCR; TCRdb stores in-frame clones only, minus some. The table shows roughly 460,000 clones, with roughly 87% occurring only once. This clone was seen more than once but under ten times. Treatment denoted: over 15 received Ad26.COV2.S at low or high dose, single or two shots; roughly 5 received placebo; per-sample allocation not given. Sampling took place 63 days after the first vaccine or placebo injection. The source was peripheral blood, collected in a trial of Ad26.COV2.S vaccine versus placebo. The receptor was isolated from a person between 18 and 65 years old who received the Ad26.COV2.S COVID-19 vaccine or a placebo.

CDR3 sequence reads: CASSQWVTSANTGELFF. The CDR3 bases are TGTGCCAGCAGCCAGTGGGTCACTAGCGCTAACACCGGGGAGCTGTTTTTT. J is TRBJ2-2 and V is TRBV4-2; 7 bases align to TRBD2. Germline assignment: CDR1 LGHNA and CDR2 YNFKEQ. V shed 3 bases, J shed 2 bases, and the junction held 9 bases outside the gene matches. This CDR3 has 17 residues.